This T cell receptor beta chain was identified in a study of shared clonotypes between healthy human individuals. Study-wide results and limits: Generation probabilities of non-shared clonotypes were lower (relative to those shared by all four donors). Blood was the sole source, and tissue repertoires probably differ.

Comments on this clone: Its cognate antigen is unknown.

Only Caucasian adults living in Nashville, Tennessee made up the donor group. An approximately 200 ng quantity of DNA, 30,000 to 35,000 T cell genomes, went into the sorted-subset replicate PCRs. Data came from immunoSEQ multiplex PCR; TCRdb stores just in-frame clones and leaves some out. The sample holds around 2.1 million clones, approximately 95% seen once. The TCR comes from a man younger than 35 in good health. The sample taken for sequencing was naive CD4+ T cells sorted from blood. Subset specified: CD45RA+ positively selected.

CDR3 nucleotide sequence: TGTGCCAGCAGTGAACAGGGACCCTTTAACTATGGCTACACCTTC. This codes for CASSEQGPFNYGYTF. The chain is built from TRBV2 and TRBJ1-2, with a tentative D call TRBD1 (5 bases). CDR3 length equals 15 residues. Germline V lookup: CDR1 SNHLY, CDR2 FYNNEI. V gave up 2 bases and J gave up 1 base, with 11 bases separating them.